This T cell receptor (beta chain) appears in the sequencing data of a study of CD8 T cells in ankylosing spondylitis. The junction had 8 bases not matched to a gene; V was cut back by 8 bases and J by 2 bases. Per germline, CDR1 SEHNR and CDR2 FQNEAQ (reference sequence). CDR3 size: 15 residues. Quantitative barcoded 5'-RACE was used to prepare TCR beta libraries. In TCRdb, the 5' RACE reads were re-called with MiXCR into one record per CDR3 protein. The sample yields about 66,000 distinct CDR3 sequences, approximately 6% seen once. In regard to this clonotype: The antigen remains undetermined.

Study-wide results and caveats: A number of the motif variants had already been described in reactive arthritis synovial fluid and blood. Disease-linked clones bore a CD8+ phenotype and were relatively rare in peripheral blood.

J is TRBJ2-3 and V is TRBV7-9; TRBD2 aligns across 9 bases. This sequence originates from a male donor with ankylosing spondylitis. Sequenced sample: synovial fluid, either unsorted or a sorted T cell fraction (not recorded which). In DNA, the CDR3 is TGTGCCAGCTGCCGGACTAGCGACGACACAGATACGCAGTATTTT. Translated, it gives CASCRTSDDTDTQYF.